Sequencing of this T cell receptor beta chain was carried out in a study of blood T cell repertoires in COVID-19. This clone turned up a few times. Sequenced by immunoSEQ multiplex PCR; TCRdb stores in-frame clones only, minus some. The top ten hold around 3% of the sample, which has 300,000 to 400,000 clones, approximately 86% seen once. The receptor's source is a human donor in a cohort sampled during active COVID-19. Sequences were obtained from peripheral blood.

The CDR3 is CASSLIRGVGYTF. CDR3 DNA: TGTGCCAGCAGCTTGATCAGGGGGGTTGGCTACACCTTC. The chain combines TRBV5-5 with TRBJ1-2, with TRBD1 matching over 7 bases. J gave up 7 bases and V 1 base, and 4 bases lay outside the gene matches. The CDR3 is made up of 13 amino acids. Germline CDR1 and CDR2: SGHKS and YYEKEE (reference sequence).